These 18 T cell receptor beta chains originate from one sample sequenced in a study of cytomegalovirus exposure and HLA in healthy donors. PCR was performed using 60 Vbeta and 13 Jbeta primers. Generated by immunoSEQ multiplex PCR, the TCRdb table keeps only in-frame clones and is missing some. Among 50,000 or so clones listed, around 70% were seen once. The sequenced sample was PBMCs. The receptors stem from a woman aged 45-65 years in good health and CMV-seronegative.

The chain uses TRBV5-6 and TRBJ1-2; the match to TRBD1 covers 8 bases. The V segment lost 2 bases and the J segment 4 bases; nucleotides outside the gene matches: 7. Germline-derived CDR1 and CDR2 are SGHDT and YYEEEE. The CDR3 extends over 15 amino acids. The DNA of the CDR3 is TGTGCCAGCAGCTTCCGGGACAGGACCTCCTATGGCTACACCTTC. This gives the protein CASSFRDRTSYGYTF.

Here the CDR3 reads CASSGDRGQGGYTF. Written as DNA, the CDR3 is TGTGCCAGCAGCGGAGACAGGGGCCAGGGTGGCTACACCTTC. The rearrangement links TRBV9 to TRBJ1-2, with TRBD1 matching 8 bases. Looked up from germline, CDR1 is SGDLS and CDR2 is YYNGEE. The V and J ends lost 3 bases and 7 bases, in that order; junction bases with no gene match: 8. The length of the CDR3 is 14 residues.

This clone was detected once. The J gene is TRBJ2-1, the V gene TRBV14; TRBD1 agrees at 7 bases. Germline lookup yields CDR1 SGHDN and CDR2 FVKESK. The J segment lost 13 bases and the V segment lost 3 bases, leaving 21 bases of the junction unmatched. The CDR3 extends over 17 amino acids. The CDR3 nucleotides are TGTGCCAGCAGCCAGGGCCTTACAGGGGCGAGGAGAGGTGAACAGTTCTTC. Translation gives CASSQGLTGARRGEQFF.

V and J are TRBV4-3 and TRBJ2-5, with TRBD1 as a possible D gene (5 bases). Per the germline V gene, CDR1 is LGHNA and CDR2 is YSLEER. V was shortened by 1 base and J by 4 bases, with 13 bases between the two germline ends. This CDR3 is 15 amino acids long. The chain's CDR3 is CASSQGQGSAETQYF. CDR3 DNA sequence: TGCGCCAGCAGCCAAGGGCAGGGTTCAGCAGAGACCCAGTACTTC.

The J gene is TRBJ2-7, the V gene TRBV16, with 8 positions matching TRBD1. CDR1 KGHSY and CDR2 FQNENV come from the germline V gene. The V and J ends lost 6 bases and 3 bases, in that order; junction bases with no gene match: 4. This CDR3 has 13 residues. Here the CDR3 reads CASSPDRGYEQYF. The CDR3 nucleotides read TGTGCCAGCAGTCCTGACAGGGGCTACGAGCAGTACTTC.

The rearrangement links TRBV11-2 to TRBJ2-3, with a tentative D call TRBD1 (5 bases). V shed 5 bases and J shed 5 bases, with 17 bases lying between them. Germline V gene data show CDR1 as SGHAT and CDR2 as FQNNGV. The CDR3 length is 15 residues. CDR3 in DNA: TGTGCCAGCAGCCAACGACAGACCACAGTAGATACGCAGTATTTT. Translated, it gives CASSQRQTTVDTQYF.

This clone was found once. The chain employs TRBV7-3 and TRBJ1-1; D is ambiguous. This CDR3 is built from 14 residues. Deletions cut 5 bases from V and 3 bases from J, with 13 bases between. Germline CDR1 reads SGHTA; CDR2 reads FQGTGA. CDR3 protein: CASSKGGMDTEAFF. For the CDR3, the DNA is TGTGCCAGCAGCAAGGGAGGGATGGACACTGAAGCTTTCTTT.

CDR3 DNA sequence: TGTGCCTGGGCCCAGTCTACCTCCGGGACTAGCGGCAATGAGCAGTTCTTC. It encodes CAWAQSTSGTSGNEQFF. The V call is TRBV30, the J call TRBJ2-1, with 11 bases lining up with TRBD2. Germline assignment: CDR1 GTSNPN and CDR2 SVGIG (reference sequence). The CDR3 extends over 17 amino acids. J lost 6 bases, V lost 5 bases, and 15 bases had no gene match.

Comment on this clone: Other DNA sequences in this sample translate to the same CDR3. The rearrangement uses TRBV30 and TRBJ2-5; D unclear. Trimming left V 1 base short and J 0 bases short, with 6 bases between. Germline CDR1 reads GTSNPN; CDR2 reads SVGIG (reference sequence). The CDR3 is 13 residues long. The CDR3 nucleotides read TGTGCCTGGAGTGGACTGCACCAAGAGACCCAGTACTTC. Its protein product is CAWSGLHQETQYF.

The chain links TRBV5-1 to TRBJ1-2, with 7 bases fitting TRBD1. The CDR3 contains 13 residues. Germline CDR1 SGHRS, CDR2 YFSETQ. V gave up 0 bases and J gave up 8 bases; unmatched junction bases: 4. In nucleotides, the CDR3 is TGCGCCAGCAGCTTGGACAGGGGCGGCGGCTACACCTTC. Translated, it gives CASSLDRGGGYTF.

This clone was detected only a few times. V usage is TRBV15 and J usage is TRBJ2-1; D is ambiguous. This CDR3 spans 15 amino acids. With 0 bases removed from V and 0 bases from J, the gap between germline ends came to 6 bases. Per germline, CDR1 LNHNV and CDR2 YYDKDF (reference sequence). Written as DNA, the CDR3 is TGTGCCACCAGCAGAGAGACGGGCTCCTACAATGAGCAGTTCTTC. The encoded protein is CATSRETGSYNEQFF.

The chain is built from TRBV18 and TRBJ1-6; no firm D call. Trimming took 2 bases from V and 9 from J, leaving 8 bases between them. Per the germline V gene, CDR1 is KGHSH and CDR2 is LQKENI. The length of the CDR3 is 13 residues. The CDR3 region has the DNA TGTGCCAGCTCACCATCGAACACTTCACCCCTCCACTTT. Translating it yields CASSPSNTSPLHF.

The gene calls are TRBV7-3 and TRBJ2-3, with 12 bases that match TRBD2. CDR1 and CDR2 (germline): SGHTA, FQGTGA. V lost 2 bases and J lost 1; bases outside the gene matches: 10. The CDR3 spans 19 residues. This CDR3 is CASSLSGLAGGLRTDTQYF. The CDR3 bases are TGTGCCAGCAGCTTATCGGGGCTAGCGGGGGGGCTCCGCACAGATACGCAGTATTTT.

In this sample, this clone turned up once. The rearrangement links TRBV14 to TRBJ1-2; D gene ambiguous. The germline CDR1 and CDR2 sequences are SGHDN and FVKESK. Trimming pared 1 base from V and 4 bases from J, leaving 10 bases between. The CDR3 has 14 residues. CDR3 amino acids: CASSQVRSFYGYTF. Here the CDR3 DNA reads TGTGCCAGCAGCCAAGTGAGATCTTTCTATGGCTACACCTTC.

The chain employs TRBV14 and TRBJ2-7; 9 bases fit TRBD2. Germline V gives CDR1 SGHDN, CDR2 FVKESK. V gave up 4 bases and J gave up 3 bases; unmatched junction bases: 4. CDR3 size: 14 residues. CDR3 region: CASSLLAGGYEQYF. The CDR3 DNA reads TGTGCCAGCAGCCTACTAGCGGGCGGCTACGAGCAGTACTTC.

This clone occurred a few times. This chain joins TRBV10-3 and TRBJ1-1; no clear D gene. Germline assignment: CDR1 ENHRY and CDR2 SYGVKD. V shed 0 bases and J shed 8 bases, with 10 bases lying between them. The CDR3 consists of 13 residues. CDR3 sequence (DNA): TGTGCCATCAGTGAGTCGGAGGCCAGAGAAGCTTTCTTT. Its translation is CAISESEAREAFF.

This clone turned up a few times. V is TRBV19 and J is TRBJ1-1; D is possibly TRBD1 (5 bases). CDR3 size: 12 residues. The germline CDR1 and CDR2 sequences are LNHDA and SQIVND (reference sequence). Trimming cost V 7 bases and J 11 bases, with 17 bases left between them. The CDR3, as DNA: TGTGCCAGTACCCGGGGGGACCGCGGGGCTTTCTTT. Protein: CASTRGDRGAFF.

This chain connects TRBV6-5 to TRBJ2-7; D perhaps matches TRBD1 (5 bases). The V and J ends lost 0 bases and 6 bases respectively, with 15 bases between them. Germline CDR1 and CDR2: MNHEY and SVGAGI. The CDR3 is 15 residues long. The CDR3 bases are TGTGCCAGCAGTTACTCCTCGGGCAGGGTAAGCGAGCAGTACTTC. It yields the protein CASSYSSGRVSEQYF.